The count of the clone carrying this T cell receptor (beta chain) is one. Data came from immunoSEQ multiplex PCR; TCRdb stores just in-frame clones and leaves some out. There are a few hundred thousand clones in the sample; 65% to 90% occur only once, and roughly 3.8% lies in the top ten. The data were taken from a study of blood T cell repertoires in COVID-19. Study-wide background: From T cells, B-cell-depleted T cells, or PBMCs came the material, which was cDNA or gDNA.

Enrollees, about 18 to 89 years old, lived in about two dozen US areas. CDR3 length equals 17 residues. Germline V CDR1 and CDR2: SGHAT, FQNNGV. J gave up 1 base and V 4 bases, and 11 bases lay outside the gene matches. Sequencing was done on a sample of PBMCs or T cells enriched from blood (not recorded which). The chain couples TRBV11-2 to TRBJ1-1, with TRBD1 matching 8 bases. The TCR sequence derives from a woman between 35 and 50 years old with acute COVID-19. CDR3 nucleotide sequence: TGTGCCAGCAGCTCCTCACAGGGGGGCTTTAGGAACACTGAAGCTTTCTTT. It specifies CASSSSQGGFRNTEAFF.